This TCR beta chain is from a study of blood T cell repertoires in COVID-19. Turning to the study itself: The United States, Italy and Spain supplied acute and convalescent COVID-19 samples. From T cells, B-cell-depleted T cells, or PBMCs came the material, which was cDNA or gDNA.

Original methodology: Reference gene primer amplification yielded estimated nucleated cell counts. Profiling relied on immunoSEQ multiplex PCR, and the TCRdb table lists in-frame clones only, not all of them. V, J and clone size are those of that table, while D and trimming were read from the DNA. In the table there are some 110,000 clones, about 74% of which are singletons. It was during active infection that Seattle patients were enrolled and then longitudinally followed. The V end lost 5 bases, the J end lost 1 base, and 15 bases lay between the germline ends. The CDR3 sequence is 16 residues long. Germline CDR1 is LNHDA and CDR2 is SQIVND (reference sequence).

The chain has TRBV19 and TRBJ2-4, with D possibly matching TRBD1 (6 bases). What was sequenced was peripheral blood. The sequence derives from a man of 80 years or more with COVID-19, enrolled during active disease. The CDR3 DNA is TGTGCCAGTAGTTCAGGGGATGGTGACGCCAAAAACATTCAGTACTTC. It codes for CASSSGDGDAKNIQYF.